Shown below are 13 T cell receptor beta chains from a single sample sequenced in a study of blood T cell repertoires in COVID-19. Sequencing used immunoSEQ multiplex PCR; TCRdb keeps in-frame clones, though not all of them. Here the sample spans about 170,000 clones, more than 85% being singletons. The source material was peripheral blood. The receptors stem from a man in his fifties or sixties with COVID-19, enrolled during active disease.

The chain has TRBV6-2 or TRBV6-3 and TRBJ2-7, with D uncertain. This CDR3 contains 13 residues. Germline V CDR1 and CDR2: MNHEY, SVGEGT. The ends were cut back, 5 bases at V and 2 bases at J, with 10 bases in the middle. The CDR3 DNA follows: TGTGCCAGCAGTGCGACACGAGCCTACGAGCAGTACTTC. Translating it yields CASSATRAYEQYF.

A remark on this clone: At one of its ends the junction is not consistent with the germline gene, which may arise from a read error. The V and J genes are TRBV7-7 and TRBJ2-5; D is possibly TRBD1 (5 bases). Germline V lookup: CDR1 SSHAT, CDR2 FNYEAQ (reference sequence). The CDR3 has 16 residues. The CDR3 loop is CASSLSSGKYQETQYF. The CDR3 DNA is TGTGCTAGCAGCTTAAGCTCAGGGAAGTACCAAGAGACCCAGTACTTC.

A remark on this clone: Relative to the germline gene, one junction end is altered; a read error may explain this. The CDR3 DNA sequence: TGCGCCAGCAGCTCGGACAGGGGAGGGATCTCGCACTTC. Translating gives CASSSDRGGISHF. V gene TRBV5-1 combines with J gene TRBJ2-7; 9 bases agree with TRBD1. Germline V gives CDR1 SGHRS, CDR2 YFSETQ. CDR3 length: 13 residues.

This chain links TRBV6-5 with TRBJ1-2, with 7 nucleotides matching TRBD1. CDR1 and CDR2 (germline): MNHEY, SVGAGI. V shed 5 bases and J 4 bases; nucleotides not matched to a gene: 10. The CDR3 contains 15 residues. CDR3 nucleotide sequence: TGTGCCAGCAGTACCAGACAGGGTCTAGGCTATGGCTACACCTTC. It yields the protein CASSTRQGLGYGYTF.

V and J are TRBV7-2 and TRBJ2-1; TRBD1 matches at 7 bases. The CDR3 is made up of 15 amino acids. Trimming took 5 bases from V and 7 from J; bases not matched to a gene: 11. Germline CDR1 and CDR2: SGHTA and FQGNSA. CDR3 sequence: CASSPDRVMWNEQFF. The CDR3 DNA follows: TGTGCCAGCAGCCCCGACAGGGTGATGTGGAATGAGCAGTTCTTC.

This clone has just one count. The chain couples TRBV10-3 to TRBJ1-3; D may be TRBD1 (5 bases). The V end lost 2 bases, the J end lost 8 bases, and 7 bases lay between the germline ends. Germline CDR1 and CDR2: ENHRY and SYGVKD. The CDR3 has 12 amino acids. In DNA form, the CDR3 reads TGTGCCATCAGTGAGCCGGGGGACACCATATATTTT. Amino acid sequence: CAISEPGDTIYF.

The sample holds one count of this clone. This chain joins TRBV30 and TRBJ2-3; TRBD1 aligns across 9 bases. The CDR3 contains 12 residues. CDR1 GTSNPN and CDR2 SVGIG come from the germline V gene (reference sequence). V gave up 7 bases and J gave up 4 bases; unmatched junction bases: 3. CDR3 in DNA: TGTGCCTCCCACAGGGGGCCAGATACGCAGTATTTT. Translated: CASHRGPDTQYF.

This clone was counted a single time. The chain links TRBV7-8 to TRBJ2-4, with TRBD1 identical over 9 bases. V trimming: 6 bases; J trimming: 2 bases; junction bases outside the gene matches: 17. CDR1 SGHVS and CDR2 FQNEAQ come from the germline V gene. This CDR3 region has 19 residues. CDR3 nucleotide sequence: TGTGCCAGCAGTCCTCCTCTTTACGGACAGGGGAATACCAAAAACATTCAGTACTTC. It yields the protein CASSPPLYGQGNTKNIQYF.

The V and J genes are TRBV3-1 (or the pseudogene TRBV3-2) and TRBJ1-2; 7 positions agree with TRBD1. Per the germline V gene, CDR1 is LGHDT and CDR2 is YNNKEL (reference sequence). The J segment lost 3 bases and the V segment lost 3 bases, leaving 4 bases of the junction unmatched. The CDR3 covers 14 residues. In DNA, the CDR3 is TGTGCCAGCAGCCATCACGACAGGGACTATGGCTACACCTTC. Translated, it gives CASSHHDRDYGYTF.

The V call is TRBV7-2, the J call TRBJ1-5, with 8 positions matching TRBD1. The germline V gene has CDR1 SGHTA and CDR2 FQGNSA. V lost 4 bases to trimming and J lost 6 bases; unmatched junction nucleotides: 5. The CDR3 runs to 14 residues. The CDR3 spells CASSSTGEGQPQHF. CDR3 nucleotide sequence: TGTGCCAGCAGCTCGACAGGGGAGGGTCAGCCCCAGCATTTT.

V is TRBV14 and J is TRBJ1-3, with 8 bases that match TRBD1. The germline V gene encodes CDR1 SGHDN and CDR2 FVKESK. This CDR3 region has 17 residues. Trimming removed 1 base from V and 5 bases from J; junction bases left unmatched: 10. This CDR3 reads CASSQGVSGQGRNTIYF. DNA for the CDR3: TGTGCCAGCAGCCAAGGGGTGAGTGGACAGGGAAGAAACACCATATATTTT.

V and J are TRBV5-8 and TRBJ2-3; 8 bases line up with TRBD2. Germline assignment: CDR1 SGHTS and CDR2 YDEGEE. The V and J ends lost 0 bases and 6 bases, in that order; junction bases with no gene match: 6. The CDR3 loop spans 15 amino acids. The CDR3: CASSLDGRVVDTQYF. The CDR3, as DNA: TGTGCCAGCAGCTTGGACGGGAGGGTAGTGGATACGCAGTATTTT.

The chain links TRBV5-1 to TRBJ2-1; 10 bases fit TRBD1. The CDR3 has 17 residues. The trim removed 2 bases at V and 7 bases at J, leaving 12 bases unmatched. Germline lookup yields CDR1 SGHRS and CDR2 YFSETQ. CDR3 loop: CASSLHTGTGEGNEQFF. The CDR3 nucleotides are TGCGCCAGCAGCTTACACACCGGGACAGGGGAGGGAAATGAGCAGTTCTTC.